A selection of T cell receptor beta chains follows, all from one sample in a study of blood T cell repertoires in COVID-19. Profiled with immunoSEQ multiplex PCR; TCRdb holds only in-frame clones, not every one. The sample comprises 410,000 or so clones, about 91% of which are singletons, and around 1.5% rests with the top ten. The sequenced sample consisted of peripheral blood. These receptors came from a woman aged 40 to 50 with COVID-19, enrolled during active disease. CDR3s include the opening cysteine and the closing phenylalanine or tryptophan. D genes are given only for firm matches. Some rows have no size entry. The others give once, few or many, or a class for an expanded clone.

V	J	D	size	CDR3	DNA
TRBV5-8	TRBJ2-5	NA	NA	CASSYQGSGTQYF	TGTGCCAGCAGCTATCAGGGTAGCGGGACCCAGTACTTC
TRBV28	TRBJ1-1	TRBD1	NA	CASSSRQGEEAFF	TGTGCCAGCAGTTCACGACAGGGAGAAGAAGCTTTCTTT
TRBV5-1	TRBJ1-3	TRBD1	NA	CASSPTGAGNTIYF	TGCGCCAGCAGCCCAACAGGGGCTGGAAACACCATATATTTT
TRBV5-1	TRBJ2-5	TRBD1	NA	CASSAYGTVQETQYF	TGCGCCAGCAGCGCTTACGGGACAGTCCAAGAGACCCAGTACTTC
TRBV11-1	TRBJ2-3	TRBD2	NA	CASSPRTSGGTDTQYF	TGTGCCAGCAGCCCCCGGACTAGCGGGGGGACAGATACGCAGTATTTT
TRBV11-1	TRBJ2-7	TRBD2	NA	CASSRSGFVYEQYF	TGTGCCAGCAGCCGTAGCGGGTTTGTCTACGAGCAGTACTTC
TRBV9	TRBJ2-7	NA	NA	CASSVVDGAYEQYF	TGTGCCAGCAGCGTAGTCGACGGGGCCTACGAGCAGTACTTC
TRBV28	TRBJ1-1	NA	NA	CASSLDSEAFF	TGTGCCAGCAGTTTGGACAGTGAAGCTTTCTTT
TRBV27	TRBJ2-4	TRBD2	NA	CASSRGLAGSLNIQYF	TGTGCCAGCAGTAGGGGACTAGCGGGATCTCTTAACATTCAGTACTTC
TRBV7-2	TRBJ1-3	TRBD1	NA	CASSLETGVRHTIYF	TGTGCCAGCAGCTTAGAAACAGGGGTACGGCACACCATATATTTT
TRBV10-3	TRBJ1-4	TRBD1	once	CAIGQTGSNEKLFF	TGTGCCATCGGCCAGACAGGGTCTAATGAAAAACTGTTTTTT
TRBV5-1	TRBJ2-4	NA	once	CASSLGIVAKNIQYF	TGCGCCAGCAGCTTGGGAATAGTAGCCAAAAACATTCAGTACTTC
TRBV5-1	TRBJ1-6	TRBD1	NA	CASSLTGQGRSPLHF	TGCGCCAGCAGCTTAACAGGACAGGGGCGATCACCCCTCCACTTT
TRBV11-1	TRBJ2-1	TRBD2	NA	CASTTRTSGGTEQFF	TGTGCCAGCACAACCCGGACTAGCGGGGGGACTGAGCAGTTCTTC
TRBV28	TRBJ1-2	NA	NA	CASSLTGVYTF	TGTGCCAGCAGTTTAACGGGGGTCTACACCTTC
TRBV19	TRBJ1-1	TRBD1	NA	CASSTVTGGGMNTEAFF	TGTGCCAGTAGTACCGTGACAGGGGGCGGCATGAACACTGAAGCTTTCTTT
TRBV11-3	TRBJ2-5	TRBD2	NA	CASSLTSGRPGTGTQYF	TGTGCCAGCAGCTTGACTAGCGGGAGGCCCGGAACGGGAACCCAGTACTTC
TRBV2	TRBJ2-3	TRBD2	once	CASSEETPGLAASTDTQYF	TGTGCCAGCAGCGAGGAGACTCCGGGACTAGCGGCTAGCACAGATACGCAGTATTTT
TRBV10-1	TRBJ2-5	TRBD2	NA	CASSDRGDGTRDCAQETQYF	TGCGCCAGCAGTGATCGGGGGGACGGGACTCGGGACTGCGCCCAGGAGACCCAGTACTTC
TRBV10-3	TRBJ2-4	TRBD1	NA	CAISGGRDSKNIQYF	TGTGCCATCAGTGGAGGTCGGGACAGCAAAAACATTCAGTACTTC
TRBV28	TRBJ1-1	NA	NA	CASSLRGLGPHTEAFF	TGTGCCAGCAGTTTACGGGGATTAGGGCCACACACTGAAGCTTTCTTT
TRBV28	TRBJ1-4	TRBD1	NA	CASSLNVRDRVNEKLFF	TGTGCCAGCAGTTTGAACGTCCGGGACAGAGTTAATGAAAAACTGTTTTTT
TRBV6-6	TRBJ1-5	NA	NA	CASGSLNQPQHF	TGTGCCAGCGGCAGTTTAAATCAGCCCCAGCATTTT
TRBV4-1	TRBJ1-6	TRBD1	few	CASSLTGGGDNSPLHF	TGCGCCAGCAGCCTGACAGGGGGTGGGGATAATTCACCCCTCCACTTT
TRBV3-1/TRBV3-2	TRBJ2-7	TRBD1	once	CASSTPGQGKPYEQYF	TGTGCCAGCAGCACCCCGGGACAGGGGAAACCCTACGAGCAGTACTTC
TRBV29-1	TRBJ1-2	TRBD1	NA	CSVDKVDRGLSYGYTF	TGCAGCGTTGACAAAGTGGACAGGGGGCTGTCCTATGGCTACACCTTC
TRBV28	TRBJ2-7	NA	few	CATQGSYEQYF	TGTGCCACCCAGGGGTCCTACGAGCAGTACTTC
TRBV28	TRBJ2-2	TRBD1	NA	CASRAQGDTGELFF	TGTGCCAGCAGGGCCCAGGGGGATACCGGGGAGCTGTTTTTT
TRBV9	TRBJ1-1	NA	NA	CASSTDQGMAFF	TGTGCCAGCAGCACCGACCAGGGGATGGCTTTCTTT
TRBV4-2	TRBJ1-1	NA	NA	CASSQDYRDTEAFF	TGTGCCAGCAGCCAAGATTACAGGGACACTGAAGCTTTCTTT
TRBV28	TRBJ1-5	TRBD1	NA	CASSWTGNQPQHF	TGTGCCAGCAGCTGGACAGGGAATCAGCCCCAGCATTTT
TRBV6-5	TRBJ2-7	NA	NA	CASSYSLDIRYEQYF	TGTGCCAGCAGTTACTCCCTGGACATTCGATACGAGCAGTACTTC
TRBV5-1	TRBJ1-3	TRBD1	NA	CASSLEAGTAGNTIYF	TGCGCCAGCAGCTTGGAAGCAGGGACAGCTGGAAACACCATATATTTT
TRBV7-2	TRBJ1-1	TRBD1	NA	CASSLINRGIMNTEAFF	TGTGCCAGCAGCTTAATCAACAGGGGGATCATGAACACTGAAGCTTTCTTT
TRBV10-3	TRBJ2-2	NA	NA	CAISDTNFANTGELFF	TGTGCCATCAGCGATACAAATTTCGCGAACACCGGGGAGCTGTTTTTT
TRBV5-1	TRBJ1-2	NA	NA	CASSVQGSGEGGYTF	TGCGCCAGCAGCGTACAGGGTTCCGGGGAAGGAGGCTACACCTTC
TRBV5-1	TRBJ1-4	TRBD1	NA	CASSLAGTGLNEKLFF	TGCGCCAGCAGCTTGGCCGGGACAGGTCTTAATGAAAAACTGTTTTTT
TRBV24-1	TRBJ2-3	NA	NA	CATSDLRGPSDTQYF	TGTGCCACCAGTGATTTGCGAGGCCCGTCGGATACGCAGTATTTT
TRBV19	TRBJ2-1	NA	few	CASTLDPPNEQFF	TGTGCCAGTACCCTAGACCCCCCGAATGAGCAGTTCTTC
TRBV6-1	TRBJ1-2	NA	NA	CASSEQYNYGYTF	TGTGCCAGCAGTGAGCAGTATAACTATGGCTACACCTTC
TRBV28	TRBJ1-5	NA	NA	CASSFSGQLGNQPQHF	TGTGCCAGCAGTTTCAGTGGACAGCTGGGCAATCAGCCCCAGCATTTT
TRBV7-8	TRBJ2-2	NA	NA	CASNPTAWGVTGELFF	TGTGCCAGCAACCCGACCGCTTGGGGGGTCACCGGGGAGCTGTTTTTT